A selection of T cell receptor beta chains follows, all from one sample in a study of breast tumors, draining lymph nodes, adjacent tissues. TCRdb re-called the multiplex PCR reads through MiXCR, storing one row per CDR3 protein. The table records some 130,000 distinct CDR3 sequences, around 20% of them present only once. The sample consisted of axillary lymph node tissue. These receptors were taken from a female donor with breast cancer. Some clones in this sample may be carry-over from other donors' samples. CDR3s include the opening cysteine and the closing phenylalanine or tryptophan. Fields, in order: D gene, J gene, clone size, V gene, CDR3 DNA, CDR3 protein. D genes are given only for firm matches. Size is stated for part of the rows, as once, few or many counts, or as a class when the clone is expanded.

d_call: .
j_call: TRBJ2-2
clone_size: many
v_call: TRBV5-1
cdr3_nt: TGCGCCAGCAGCCCGGGGTACGGGCTGAACACCGGGGAGCTGTTTTTT
cdr3_aa: CASSPGYGLNTGELFF

d_call: .
j_call: TRBJ1-3
clone_size: many
v_call: TRBV11-2
cdr3_nt: TGTGCCAGCAGGCACGGACGGCTCTCTGGAAACACCATATATTTT
cdr3_aa: CASRHGRLSGNTIYF

d_call: .
j_call: TRBJ1-2
clone_size: many
v_call: TRBV6-5
cdr3_nt: TGTGCCAGCAGCTTGACATTTCCACGGGGCGTCTATGGCTACACCTTC
cdr3_aa: CASSLTFPRGVYGYTF

d_call: .
j_call: TRBJ2-1
clone_size: many
v_call: TRBV4-2
cdr3_nt: TGTGCCAGCAGAAGGGGGGAGAAGGGCTATGAGCAGTTCTTC
cdr3_aa: CASRRGEKGYEQFF

d_call: .
j_call: TRBJ2-7
clone_size: .
v_call: TRBV5-1
cdr3_nt: TGCGCCAGCAGCACCTGGGGCGCCCCAAACTACGAGCAGTACTTC
cdr3_aa: CASSTWGAPNYEQYF

d_call: TRBD1
j_call: TRBJ2-2
clone_size: few
v_call: TRBV13
cdr3_nt: TGTGCCAGCAGCTCATGGACAGGGGGAATCGCCGGGGAGCTGTTTTTT
cdr3_aa: CASSSWTGGIAGELFF

d_call: .
j_call: TRBJ1-3
clone_size: many
v_call: TRBV5-1
cdr3_nt: TGCGCCAGCAGCGAACATGCCGGGGGCTCTGGAAACACCATATATTTT
cdr3_aa: CASSEHAGGSGNTIYF

d_call: TRBD2
j_call: TRBJ2-1
clone_size: many
v_call: TRBV29-1
cdr3_nt: TGCAGCGCAGACCTAGCGGGGGGAAACAATGAGCAGTTCTTC
cdr3_aa: CSADLAGGNNEQFF

d_call: .
j_call: TRBJ2-5
clone_size: .
v_call: TRBV19
cdr3_nt: TGTGCCAGTAGTATGGGCAAAAAGGAGACCCAGTACTTC
cdr3_aa: CASSMGKKETQYF

d_call: .
j_call: TRBJ1-6
clone_size: .
v_call: TRBV10-3
cdr3_nt: TGTGCCACGAGGAGGGAAGAGGACTCACCCCTCCACTTT
cdr3_aa: CATRREEDSPLHF

d_call: TRBD1
j_call: TRBJ1-2
clone_size: many
v_call: TRBV5-8
cdr3_nt: TGTGCCAGCAGCACAGGGGGCCGGGGCTATGGCTACACCTTC
cdr3_aa: CASSTGGRGYGYTF

d_call: .
j_call: TRBJ2-1
clone_size: many
v_call: TRBV27
cdr3_nt: TGTGCCAGCAGTTGGGCAGGGCCTACCCCCCGAGAGGAGCAGTTCTTC
cdr3_aa: CASSWAGPTPREEQFF

d_call: .
j_call: TRBJ1-5
clone_size: many
v_call: TRBV19
cdr3_nt: TGTGCCAGTAGTATGCTCGGCCCCCAGCATTTT
cdr3_aa: CASSMLGPQHF

d_call: TRBD1
j_call: TRBJ1-4
clone_size: many
v_call: TRBV12-3/TRBV12-4
cdr3_nt: TGTGCCAGCAGCCGGACAGGGCCCGAAAAACTGTTTTTT
cdr3_aa: CASSRTGPEKLFF

d_call: .
j_call: TRBJ1-2
clone_size: many
v_call: TRBV3-1
cdr3_nt: TGTGCCAGCAGCCAGGCCCAGGGTAGCTACACCTTC
cdr3_aa: CASSQAQGSYTF

d_call: TRBD1
j_call: TRBJ1-2
clone_size: .
v_call: TRBV18
cdr3_nt: TGTGCCAGCTCACGGACAGGGCAAAACTATGGCTACACCTTC
cdr3_aa: CASSRTGQNYGYTF

d_call: TRBD1
j_call: TRBJ2-2
clone_size: many
v_call: TRBV20-1
cdr3_nt: TGCAGTGCTAGACGCATTGGGACAGGGGTAAACACCGGGGAGCTGTTTTTT
cdr3_aa: CSARRIGTGVNTGELFF

d_call: .
j_call: TRBJ2-3
clone_size: .
v_call: TRBV6-1
cdr3_nt: TGTGCCAGCAGTGGATTGACAAGGCCAAACCAGGGGGATACGCAGTATTTT
cdr3_aa: CASSGLTRPNQGDTQYF

d_call: .
j_call: TRBJ2-4
clone_size: once
v_call: TRBV28
cdr3_nt: TGTGCCAGCAGTTTAGGGTCCAACATTCAGTACTTC
cdr3_aa: CASSLGSNIQYF

d_call: .
j_call: TRBJ2-1
clone_size: many
v_call: TRBV7-2
cdr3_nt: TGTGCCAGCAGCCAAGACTCAAGGGACAATGAGCAGTTCTTC
cdr3_aa: CASSQDSRDNEQFF

d_call: TRBD2
j_call: TRBJ2-1
clone_size: many
v_call: TRBV7-9
cdr3_nt: TGTGCCAGCAGCTTCGGGACTACCCCATACAATGAGCAGTTCTTC
cdr3_aa: CASSFGTTPYNEQFF

d_call: TRBD1
j_call: TRBJ1-5
clone_size: few
v_call: TRBV6-1
cdr3_nt: TGTGCCAGCAGTTCCCAACCACAGGGGGCGACTTCCAATCAGCCCCAGCATTTT
cdr3_aa: CASSSQPQGATSNQPQHF

d_call: TRBD2
j_call: TRBJ2-7
clone_size: many
v_call: TRBV6-5
cdr3_nt: TGTGCCAGCAGTTACCTACTAGCGGGTTCTTCCGAGCAGTACTTC
cdr3_aa: CASSYLLAGSSEQYF

d_call: TRBD1
j_call: TRBJ1-5
clone_size: many
v_call: TRBV6-5
cdr3_nt: TGTGCCAGCAGGCCCGGGACAGACTATAGCAATCAGCCCCAGCATTTT
cdr3_aa: CASRPGTDYSNQPQHF

d_call: .
j_call: TRBJ2-1
clone_size: many
v_call: TRBV7-3
cdr3_nt: TGTGCCAGCAGCTTAGGACTACCCTACAATGAGCAGTTCTTC
cdr3_aa: CASSLGLPYNEQFF

d_call: TRBD1
j_call: TRBJ1-4
clone_size: many
v_call: TRBV20-1
cdr3_nt: TGCAGTGCCGACGACAGGGGGGCTAATGAAAAACTGTTTTTT
cdr3_aa: CSADDRGANEKLFF

d_call: .
j_call: TRBJ2-3
clone_size: many
v_call: TRBV20-1
cdr3_nt: TGCAGTGCCGCCGCCGTCGGCAGCACAGATACGCAGTATTTT
cdr3_aa: CSAAAVGSTDTQYF

d_call: .
j_call: TRBJ2-1
clone_size: many
v_call: TRBV7-8
cdr3_nt: TGTGCCAGCAGCTTAGAGTTCCTAGACAATGAGCAGTTCTTC
cdr3_aa: CASSLEFLDNEQFF

d_call: .
j_call: TRBJ2-5
clone_size: many
v_call: TRBV7-7
cdr3_nt: TGTGCTAGCAGTGTGCGGTCCCAGGAGACCCAGTACTTC
cdr3_aa: CASSVRSQETQYF

d_call: .
j_call: TRBJ2-3
clone_size: many
v_call: TRBV24-1
cdr3_nt: TGTGCCACCAGTGATCCGGGACCCCCAGATACGCAGTATTTT
cdr3_aa: CATSDPGPPDTQYF

d_call: TRBD1
j_call: TRBJ1-4
clone_size: few
v_call: TRBV3-1
cdr3_nt: TGTGCCAGCAGCCTACCCGGGACAGGGTTTGAAAAACTGTTTTTT
cdr3_aa: CASSLPGTGFEKLFF

d_call: .
j_call: TRBJ1-2
clone_size: many
v_call: TRBV20-1
cdr3_nt: TGCAGTGCTAGAGTTGGGGGGGCGGTCTATGGCTACACCTTC
cdr3_aa: CSARVGGAVYGYTF

d_call: .
j_call: TRBJ2-2
clone_size: .
v_call: TRBV12-3/TRBV12-4
cdr3_nt: TGTGCCAGCAGTTCCCAGGGAACCCCCGGGGAGCTGTTTTTT
cdr3_aa: CASSSQGTPGELFF

d_call: .
j_call: TRBJ2-7
clone_size: many
v_call: TRBV5-1
cdr3_nt: TGCGCCAGCAGTAGAGAACGGACTACCGCCTACGAGCAGTACTTC
cdr3_aa: CASSRERTTAYEQYF

d_call: .
j_call: TRBJ1-4
clone_size: .
v_call: TRBV19
cdr3_nt: TGTGCCAGTAGTATTGGGTTTGGGGGCGAGGGTGAAAAACTGTTTTTT
cdr3_aa: CASSIGFGGEGEKLFF

d_call: TRBD1
j_call: TRBJ1-2
clone_size: many
v_call: TRBV5-1
cdr3_nt: TGCGCCAGCAGCTTGTCTGTGACAGGGGGAAGAGGCTACACCTTC
cdr3_aa: CASSLSVTGGRGYTF

d_call: TRBD1
j_call: TRBJ1-1
clone_size: .
v_call: TRBV25-1
cdr3_nt: TGTGCCAGCAGTGCGACAGGGGGCAAGACTGAAGCTTTCTTT
cdr3_aa: CASSATGGKTEAFF

d_call: .
j_call: TRBJ1-2
clone_size: many
v_call: TRBV27
cdr3_nt: TGTGCCAGCAGTTTATTTCCTTCGGTTTCTGGCTACACCTTC
cdr3_aa: CASSLFPSVSGYTF

d_call: TRBD2
j_call: TRBJ2-5
clone_size: many
v_call: TRBV11-3
cdr3_nt: TGTGCCAGCAGCTTAGGTGTAGCGGGGAACCAAGAGACCCAGTACTTC
cdr3_aa: CASSLGVAGNQETQYF

d_call: TRBD2
j_call: TRBJ2-5
clone_size: many
v_call: TRBV20-1
cdr3_nt: TGCAGTGCAAACCCGGAAGGACACGGGAGGGAGACCCAGTACTTC
cdr3_aa: CSANPEGHGRETQYF

d_call: TRBD1
j_call: TRBJ1-1
clone_size: .
v_call: TRBV5-1
cdr3_nt: TGCGCCAGCAGCGGGGACAGGGGGCTTCAGGGAGGCACTGAAGCTTTCTTT
cdr3_aa: CASSGDRGLQGGTEAFF

d_call: TRBD1
j_call: TRBJ1-5
clone_size: many
v_call: TRBV6-1
cdr3_nt: TGTGCCAGCAATGGACAGGGAGGGCAGCCCCAGCATTTT
cdr3_aa: CASNGQGGQPQHF

d_call: TRBD2
j_call: TRBJ2-3
clone_size: many
v_call: TRBV20-1
cdr3_nt: TGCAGTGGGCTAGCGGGAAGGTCGCAGTATTTT
cdr3_aa: CSGLAGRSQYF

d_call: TRBD1
j_call: TRBJ1-2
clone_size: many
v_call: TRBV19
cdr3_nt: TGTGCCAGTAGTACCCAGGACAGGGGCGGCTATGGCTACACCTTC
cdr3_aa: CASSTQDRGGYGYTF

d_call: .
j_call: TRBJ2-5
clone_size: many
v_call: TRBV18
cdr3_nt: TGTGCCAGCTCACGGGGGAGCCGGGAGACCCAGTACTTC
cdr3_aa: CASSRGSRETQYF

d_call: .
j_call: TRBJ2-3
clone_size: many
v_call: TRBV20-1
cdr3_nt: TGCAGTGCCAGAGCTAGTTCAGATACGCAGTATTTT
cdr3_aa: CSARASSDTQYF

d_call: TRBD1
j_call: TRBJ1-2
clone_size: many
v_call: TRBV20-1
cdr3_nt: TGCAGTGCTACGGACAGGGGAAGGGATGGCTACACCTTC
cdr3_aa: CSATDRGRDGYTF

d_call: TRBD1
j_call: TRBJ2-1
clone_size: many
v_call: TRBV19
cdr3_nt: TGTGCCAGTAGTATGGGGACAGGGGGCAATGAGCAGTTCTTC
cdr3_aa: CASSMGTGGNEQFF

d_call: .
j_call: TRBJ2-3
clone_size: many
v_call: TRBV3-1
cdr3_nt: TGTGCCAGCAGCCAAATCGAGGACCCATCCCCGCAGTATTTT
cdr3_aa: CASSQIEDPSPQYF

d_call: .
j_call: TRBJ2-2
clone_size: few
v_call: TRBV9
cdr3_nt: TGTGCCAGCAGCGTAGTCCCGCAGGTCACCGGGGAGCTGTTTTTT
cdr3_aa: CASSVVPQVTGELFF

d_call: .
j_call: TRBJ2-7
clone_size: .
v_call: TRBV5-1
cdr3_nt: TGCGCCAGCAGTCCGAGCGGGTCGGGTTACGATCAGTACTTC
cdr3_aa: CASSPSGSGYDQYF

d_call: .
j_call: TRBJ2-3
clone_size: many
v_call: TRBV7-6
cdr3_nt: TGTGCCAGCAGCTTATCTGGGTTTACGCAGTATTTT
cdr3_aa: CASSLSGFTQYF

d_call: TRBD2
j_call: TRBJ2-1
clone_size: many
v_call: TRBV7-3
cdr3_nt: TGTGCCAGCAGCCAAAGCGGGGGAACCTACAATGAGCAGTTCTTC
cdr3_aa: CASSQSGGTYNEQFF

d_call: .
j_call: TRBJ1-4
clone_size: .
v_call: TRBV29-1
cdr3_nt: TGCAGCGTTGAACCAGACGTCAGCGGTGGAAAACTGTTTTTT
cdr3_aa: CSVEPDVSGGKLFF

d_call: TRBD1
j_call: TRBJ2-7
clone_size: many
v_call: TRBV20-1
cdr3_nt: TGCAGTGCTAGCAGGGGGTCCGAGCAGTACTTC
cdr3_aa: CSASRGSEQYF

d_call: .
j_call: TRBJ1-5
clone_size: many
v_call: TRBV9
cdr3_nt: TGTGCCAGCAGCGTAGTGTCCGGGGGGCCCTATAGCAATCAGCCCCAGCATTTT
cdr3_aa: CASSVVSGGPYSNQPQHF

d_call: TRBD1
j_call: TRBJ2-7
clone_size: many
v_call: TRBV11-2
cdr3_nt: TGTGCCAGCAGCTTACGGACAGGGGACTACGAGCAGTACTTC
cdr3_aa: CASSLRTGDYEQYF

d_call: .
j_call: TRBJ2-5
clone_size: many
v_call: TRBV10-3
cdr3_nt: TGTGCCATCGCGACGACAGCGAACCAAGAGACCCAGTACTTC
cdr3_aa: CAIATTANQETQYF